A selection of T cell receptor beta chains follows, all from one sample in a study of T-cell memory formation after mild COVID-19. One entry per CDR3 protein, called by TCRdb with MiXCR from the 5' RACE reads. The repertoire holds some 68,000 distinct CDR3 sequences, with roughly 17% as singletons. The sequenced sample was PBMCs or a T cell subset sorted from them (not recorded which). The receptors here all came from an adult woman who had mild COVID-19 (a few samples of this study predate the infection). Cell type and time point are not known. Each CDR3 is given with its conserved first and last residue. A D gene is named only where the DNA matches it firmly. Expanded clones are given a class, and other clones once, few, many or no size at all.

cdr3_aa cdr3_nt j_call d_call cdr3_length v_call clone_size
CASSLPAAGANVLTF TGTGCCAGCTCACTCCCCGCCGCAGGGGCCAACGTCCTGACTTTC TRBJ2-6 NA 15 TRBV18 NA
CASSRTSGGADETQYF TGTGCCAGCAGCCGGACTAGCGGGGGGGCCGATGAGACCCAGTACTTC TRBJ2-5 TRBD2 16 TRBV12-3/TRBV12-4 NA
CASSLGDRGYEQYF TGTGCCAGCAGCTTAGGGGACAGGGGCTACGAGCAGTACTTC TRBJ2-7 TRBD1 14 TRBV7-6 NA
CASSETRAAYYGYTF TGTGCCAGCAGCGAGACCCGGGCCGCCTACTATGGCTACACCTTC TRBJ1-2 NA 15 TRBV21-1 few
CASSPRGTPSYEQYF TGTGCCAGCAGCCCCAGGGGAACGCCCTCCTACGAGCAGTACTTC TRBJ2-7 NA 15 TRBV7-9 few
CASSPHGGAGANVLTF TGTGCCAGCAGCCCTCACGGAGGGGCTGGGGCCAACGTCCTGACTTTC TRBJ2-6 NA 16 TRBV5-6 few
CASSVGDRGYNEQFF TGTGCCAGCAGCGTAGGGGACAGGGGATACAATGAGCAGTTCTTC TRBJ2-1 TRBD1 15 TRBV9 NA
CASSFRLAYNEQFF TGTGCCAGCAGCTTTAGACTAGCCTACAATGAGCAGTTCTTC TRBJ2-1 NA 14 TRBV7-9 many
CASSPFSGSTDTQYF TGCGCCAGCAGCCCCTTTAGCGGGAGCACAGATACGCAGTATTTT TRBJ2-3 TRBD2 15 TRBV5-1 NA
CSARDWPDIQYF TGCAGTGCTAGAGACTGGCCGGACATTCAGTACTTC TRBJ2-4 NA 12 TRBV20-1 NA
CASSLVGVMNTEAFF TGTGCCAGCAGCTTAGTTGGGGTAATGAACACTGAAGCTTTCTTT TRBJ1-1 NA 15 TRBV7-6 NA
CASSLGTGRSEGGYTF TGTGCCAGCAGCCTTGGGACAGGCCGCTCGGAGGGCGGCTACACCTTC TRBJ1-2 TRBD1 16 TRBV7-9 NA
CASSFLAGVGKNIQYF TGTGCCAGCAGTTTTTTAGCGGGAGTGGGCAAAAACATTCAGTACTTC TRBJ2-4 TRBD2 16 TRBV6-5 few
CAPSGGPDNSPLHF TGTGCCCCGTCCGGGGGACCCGATAATTCACCCCTCCACTTT TRBJ1-6 NA 14 TRBV10-3 many
CSVRTSGTYTGELFF TGCAGCGTAAGGACTAGCGGGACATACACCGGGGAGCTGTTTTTT TRBJ2-2 TRBD2 15 TRBV29-1 few
CASSSRDRLYNEQFF TGTGCCAGCAGCTCCCGGGACAGGCTGTACAATGAGCAGTTCTTC TRBJ2-1 TRBD1 15 TRBV11-2 many
CAWSDGGEFSGNTIYF TGTGCCTGGAGTGACGGAGGGGAATTCTCTGGAAACACCATATATTTT TRBJ1-3 NA 16 TRBV30 NA
CASSTGQGATDTQYF TGCGCCAGCAGCACTGGACAGGGGGCCACAGATACGCAGTATTTT TRBJ2-3 TRBD1 15 TRBV5-1 few
CASSLAGPITGTDTQYF TGTGCCAGCAGCTTAGCGGGACCCATAACGGGCACAGATACGCAGTATTTT TRBJ2-3 NA 17 TRBV7-6 NA
CASRPERGGVDEQYF TGTGCCAGCAGACCCGAGCGGGGGGGCGTCGATGAGCAGTACTTC TRBJ2-7 TRBD2 15 TRBV7-6 NA
CASSLKSGGIEQYF TGTGCCAGCAGCCTGAAGAGCGGGGGGATTGAGCAGTACTTC TRBJ2-7 TRBD2 14 TRBV7-6 NA
CASSSGLAGMYEQYF TGCGCCAGCAGCTCCGGACTAGCGGGAATGTACGAGCAGTACTTC TRBJ2-7 TRBD2 15 TRBV5-1 large
CASSPGEAPEKLFF TGCGCCAGCAGCCCCGGGGAGGCGCCCGAAAAACTGTTTTTT TRBJ1-4 NA 14 TRBV4-1 NA
CATSRELKNNEQFF TGTGCCACCAGCAGAGAATTGAAAAACAATGAGCAGTTCTTC TRBJ2-1 NA 14 TRBV15 NA
CASSPHSGGGDTEAFF TGTGCCAGCAGTCCACACTCGGGGGGTGGGGACACTGAAGCTTTCTTT TRBJ1-1 NA 16 TRBV6-5 NA